This passage covers 10 T cell receptor beta chains from one sample sequenced in a study of early T cells in non-severe SARS-CoV-2 infection. TCRdb processed the 5' RACE reads anew with MiXCR; each CDR3 protein has one entry. This sample has about 82,000 distinct CDR3 sequences, with roughly 13% found just once. Sequencing used whole blood. The receptors originated from an adult who was a healthcare worker with PCR-confirmed SARS-CoV-2 infection or an uninfected control (not recorded which).

The rearrangement links TRBV12-3 or TRBV12-4 to TRBJ2-7; no reliable D call. V lost 3 bases, J lost 3 bases, and 9 bases lay in between. CDR3 length equals 13 residues. The CDR3 sequence is CASSLDHSYEQYF. CDR3 DNA sequence: TGTGCCAGCAGTTTGGATCACAGCTACGAGCAGTACTTC.

This clonotype was detected only a few times. V and J are TRBV29-1 and TRBJ2-7; 12 bases match TRBD2. In germline, CDR1 is SQVTM, CDR2 ANQGSEA. CDR3 length equals 17 residues. Trimming removed 4 bases from V and 1 base from J; junction bases left unmatched: 11. CDR3 DNA sequence: TGCAGCGTTGCCGGGACTAGCGGGCGGAGTCTGTCCTACGAGCAGTACTTC. Protein product: CSVAGTSGRSLSYEQYF.

This clonotype was picked up a small number of times. The V call is TRBV6-1, the J call TRBJ1-5; TRBD1 is a possible D gene (5 bases). The germline V and J ends were trimmed by 7 bases and 7 bases, with 17 bases remaining between them. CDR3 length: 14 residues. Germline V CDR1 and CDR2: MNHNS, SASEGT. The CDR3 bases are TGTGCCAGCATGACCTGGGGCCAAAGACAGCCCCAGCATTTT. It encodes CASMTWGQRQPQHF.

CDR3 bases: TGTGCCAGCAGTTTAGGAGGGTTCGCTTTCTTT. It specifies CASSLGGFAFF. V is TRBV12-3 or TRBV12-4 and J is TRBJ1-1; D not certain. The CDR3 is made up of 11 amino acids. V lost 1 base to trimming and J lost 11 bases, with 8 bases between them.

This clonotype has ten or more counts. This chain joins TRBV5-4 and TRBJ2-1; 7 bases are shared with TRBD2. The CDR3 has 14 residues. With V trimmed by 1 base and J by 8 bases, 6 bases remained unmatched. The germline CDR1 and CDR2 sequences are SGHNT and YYREEE (reference sequence). In DNA, the CDR3 is TGTGCCAGCAGCTTGCTGGGAGGGCACGATGAGCAGTTCTTC. This gives the protein CASSLLGGHDEQFF.

This clonotype was found a few times. The rearrangement links TRBV7-3 to TRBJ1-1; tentative D call: TRBD1 (6 bases). The CDR3 totals 14 residues. Trimming stripped 5 bases from V and 1 base from J, with 11 bases between. CDR1 and CDR2 (germline): SGHTA, FQGTGA. CDR3 amino acids: CASSQGTPNTEAFF. DNA of the CDR3: TGTGCCAGCAGCCAGGGGACACCGAACACTGAAGCTTTCTTT.

The genes are TRBV5-1 and TRBJ1-1; the D is unclear. This CDR3 contains 12 residues. The V end lost 2 bases, the J end lost 7 bases, and 9 bases lay between the germline ends. The germline gives CDR1 SGHRS, CDR2 YFSETQ. This chain's CDR3 is CASSLSGNEAFF. The CDR3, as DNA: TGCGCCAGCAGCTTATCAGGAAATGAAGCTTTCTTT.

The chain joins TRBV7-2 to TRBJ2-3, with 7 bases fitting TRBD2. Germline assignment: CDR1 SGHTA and CDR2 FQGNSA. V shed 3 bases and J 6 bases; nucleotides not matched to a gene: 9. This CDR3 is built from 15 residues. The DNA of the CDR3 is TGTGCCAGCAGCTTCGGACTAGGCGGAGTGGATACGCAGTATTTT. Protein product: CASSFGLGGVDTQYF.

The chain employs TRBV28 and TRBJ2-7; D is perhaps TRBD1 (5 bases). The CDR3 is 13 residues long. V dropped 5 bases and J dropped 3 bases, with 11 bases sitting between them. From germline, CDR1 is MDHEN and CDR2 SYDVKM. The CDR3, as DNA: TGTGCCAGCAGTCCCTTCGACAGCTACGAGCAGTACTTC. This codes for CASSPFDSYEQYF. The full variable domain, with the rest looked up from reference TRBV28 and TRBJ2-7, is DVKVTQSSRYLVKRTGEKVFLECVQDMDHENMFWYRQDPGLGLRLIYFSYDVKMKEKGDIPEGYSVSREKKERFSLILESASTNQTSMYLCASSPFDSYEQYFGPGTRLTVT.

The chain has TRBV14 and TRBJ2-3; D call uncertain. The CDR3 has 13 residues. Trimming took off 0 bases at V and 4 bases at J, with 5 bases between the two ends. Germline V gene lookup returns CDR1 SGHDN and CDR2 FVKESK. Here the CDR3 DNA reads TGTGCCAGCAGCCAAGATCGGCCAGATACGCAGTATTTT. Protein product: CASSQDRPDTQYF. Together with reference TRBV14 and TRBJ2-3, the CDR3 gives the full variable domain: EAGVTQFPSHSVIEKGQTVTLRCDPISGHDNLYWYRRVMGKEIKFLLHFVKESKQDESGMPNNRFLAERTGGTYSTLKVQPAELEDSGVYFCASSQDRPDTQYFGPGTRLTVL.